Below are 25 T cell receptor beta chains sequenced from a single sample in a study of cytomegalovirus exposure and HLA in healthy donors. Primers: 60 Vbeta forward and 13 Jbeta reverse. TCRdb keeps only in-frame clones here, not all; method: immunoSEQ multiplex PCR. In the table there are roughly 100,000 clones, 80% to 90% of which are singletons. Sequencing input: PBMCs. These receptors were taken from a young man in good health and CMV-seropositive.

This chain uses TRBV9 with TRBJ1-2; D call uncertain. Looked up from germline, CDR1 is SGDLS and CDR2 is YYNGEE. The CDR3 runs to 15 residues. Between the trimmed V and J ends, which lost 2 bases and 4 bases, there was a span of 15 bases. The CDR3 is CASSVLDPGAYGYTF. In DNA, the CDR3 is TGTGCCAGCAGCGTCCTCGATCCGGGAGCCTATGGCTACACCTTC.

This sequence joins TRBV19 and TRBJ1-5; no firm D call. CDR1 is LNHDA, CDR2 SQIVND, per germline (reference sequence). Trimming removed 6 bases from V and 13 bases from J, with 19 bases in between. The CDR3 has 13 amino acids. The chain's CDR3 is CASRPPGDAAQHF. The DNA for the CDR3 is TGTGCCAGTAGGCCTCCGGGAGATGCGGCTCAGCATTTT.

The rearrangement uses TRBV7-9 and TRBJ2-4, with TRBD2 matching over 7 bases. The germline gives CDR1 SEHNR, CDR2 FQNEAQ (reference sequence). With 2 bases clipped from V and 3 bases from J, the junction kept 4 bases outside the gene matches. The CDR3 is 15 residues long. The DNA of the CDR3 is TGTGCCAGCAGCTTACGGGGGGAAGGCAAAAACATTCAGTACTTC. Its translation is CASSLRGEGKNIQYF.

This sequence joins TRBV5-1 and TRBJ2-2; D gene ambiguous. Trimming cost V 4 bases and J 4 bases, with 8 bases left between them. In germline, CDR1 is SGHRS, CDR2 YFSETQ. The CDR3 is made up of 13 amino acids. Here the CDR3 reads CASSLVGTGELFF. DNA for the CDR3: TGCGCCAGCAGCCTCGTCGGCACCGGGGAGCTGTTTTTT.

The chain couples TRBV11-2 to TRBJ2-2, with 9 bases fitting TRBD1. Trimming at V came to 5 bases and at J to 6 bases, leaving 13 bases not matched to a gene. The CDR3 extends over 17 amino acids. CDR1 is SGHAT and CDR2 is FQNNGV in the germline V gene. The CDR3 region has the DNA TGTGCCAGCAGCCGCCGCTTCGGGACAGGGCTTCCCGGGGAGCTGTTTTTT. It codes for CASSRRFGTGLPGELFF. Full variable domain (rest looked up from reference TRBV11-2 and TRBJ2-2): EAGVAQSPRYKIIEKRQSVAFWCNPISGHATLYWYQQILGQGPKLLIQFQNNGVVDDSQLPKDRFSAERLKGVDSTLKIQPAKLEDSAVYLCASSRRFGTGLPGELFFGEGSRLTVL.

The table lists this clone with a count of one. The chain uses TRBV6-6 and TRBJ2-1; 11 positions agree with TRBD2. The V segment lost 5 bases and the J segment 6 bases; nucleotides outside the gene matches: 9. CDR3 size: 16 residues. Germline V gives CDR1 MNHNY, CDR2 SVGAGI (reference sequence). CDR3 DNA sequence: TGTGCCAGCAGTCCTATAGCGGGAGGGAAGGTCAATGAGCAGTTCTTC. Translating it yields CASSPIAGGKVNEQFF.

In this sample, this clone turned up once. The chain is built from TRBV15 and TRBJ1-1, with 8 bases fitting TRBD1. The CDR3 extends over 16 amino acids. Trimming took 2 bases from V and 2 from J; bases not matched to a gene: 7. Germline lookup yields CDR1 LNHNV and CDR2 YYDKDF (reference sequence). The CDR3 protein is CATSRPRQGLNTEAFF. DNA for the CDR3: TGTGCCACCAGCAGACCAAGACAGGGGCTAAACACTGAAGCTTTCTTT.

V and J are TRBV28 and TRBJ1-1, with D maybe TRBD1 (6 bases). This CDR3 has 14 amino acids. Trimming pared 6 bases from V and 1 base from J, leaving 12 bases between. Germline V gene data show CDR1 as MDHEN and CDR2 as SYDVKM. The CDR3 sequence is CASRPGQKNTEAFF. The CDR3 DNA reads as TGTGCCAGCAGACCCGGACAGAAGAACACTGAAGCTTTCTTT.

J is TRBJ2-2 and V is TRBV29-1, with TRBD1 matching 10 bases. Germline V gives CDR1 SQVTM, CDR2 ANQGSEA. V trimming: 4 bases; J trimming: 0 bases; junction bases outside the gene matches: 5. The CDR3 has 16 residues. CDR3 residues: CSVAGTGASNTGELFF. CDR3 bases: TGCAGCGTTGCCGGGACAGGGGCATCGAACACCGGGGAGCTGTTTTTT.

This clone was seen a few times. The CDR3 sequence: CAWNIQLSYEQYF. The CDR3 DNA reads TGTGCCTGGAACATACAGCTCTCCTACGAGCAGTACTTC. This chain uses TRBV30 with TRBJ2-7; no definite D call. The V end lost 4 bases, the J end lost 0 bases, and 10 bases lay between the germline ends. Germline loops: CDR1 GTSNPN, CDR2 SVGIG (reference sequence). The CDR3 runs 13 residues.

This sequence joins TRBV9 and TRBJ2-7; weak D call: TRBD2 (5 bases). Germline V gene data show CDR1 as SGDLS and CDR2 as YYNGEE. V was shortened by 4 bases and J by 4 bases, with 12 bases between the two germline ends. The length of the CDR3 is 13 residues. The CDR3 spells CASSTEGGYEQYF. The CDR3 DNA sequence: TGTGCCAGCAGCACCGAGGGCGGATACGAGCAGTACTTC.

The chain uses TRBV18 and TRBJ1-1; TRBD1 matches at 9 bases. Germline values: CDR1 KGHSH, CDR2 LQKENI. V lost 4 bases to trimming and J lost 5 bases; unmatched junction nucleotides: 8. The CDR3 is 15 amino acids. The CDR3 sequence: CASSRPGQGNTEAFF. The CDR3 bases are TGTGCCAGCTCACGGCCGGGACAGGGAAATACTGAAGCTTTCTTT.

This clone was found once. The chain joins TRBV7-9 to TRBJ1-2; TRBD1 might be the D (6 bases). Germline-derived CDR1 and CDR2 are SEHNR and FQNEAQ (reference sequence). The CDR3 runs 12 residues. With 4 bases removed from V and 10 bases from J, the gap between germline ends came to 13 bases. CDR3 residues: CASSSGEIDYTF. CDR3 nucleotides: TGTGCCAGCAGCTCAGGGGAGATCGACTACACCTTC.

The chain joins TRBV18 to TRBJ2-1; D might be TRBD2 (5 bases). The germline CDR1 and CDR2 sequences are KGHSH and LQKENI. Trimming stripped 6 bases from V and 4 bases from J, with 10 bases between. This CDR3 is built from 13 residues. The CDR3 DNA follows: TGTGCCAGCTCGGAGGACTCGTACAATGAGCAGTTCTTC. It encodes CASSEDSYNEQFF.

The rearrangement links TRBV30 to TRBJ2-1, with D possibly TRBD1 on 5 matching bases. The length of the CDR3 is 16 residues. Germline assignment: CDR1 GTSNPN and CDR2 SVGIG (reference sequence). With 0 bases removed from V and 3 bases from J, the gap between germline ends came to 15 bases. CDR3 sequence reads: CAWSVPQGVVYNEQFF. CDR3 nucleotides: TGTGCCTGGAGTGTGCCGCAAGGGGTTGTCTACAATGAGCAGTTCTTC.

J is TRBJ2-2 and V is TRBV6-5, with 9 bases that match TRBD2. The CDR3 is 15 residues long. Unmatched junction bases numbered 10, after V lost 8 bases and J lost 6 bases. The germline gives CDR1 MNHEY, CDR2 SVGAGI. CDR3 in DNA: TGTGCCAGCCAAGCGGGAGGTTTTGACGCCGGGGAGCTGTTTTTT. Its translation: CASQAGGFDAGELFF.

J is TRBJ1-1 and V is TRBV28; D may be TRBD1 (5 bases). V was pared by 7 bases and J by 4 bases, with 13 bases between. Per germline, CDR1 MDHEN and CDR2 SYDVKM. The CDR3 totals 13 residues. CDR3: CASTQGWRTEAFF. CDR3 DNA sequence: TGTGCCAGCACCCAGGGTTGGCGCACTGAAGCTTTCTTT.

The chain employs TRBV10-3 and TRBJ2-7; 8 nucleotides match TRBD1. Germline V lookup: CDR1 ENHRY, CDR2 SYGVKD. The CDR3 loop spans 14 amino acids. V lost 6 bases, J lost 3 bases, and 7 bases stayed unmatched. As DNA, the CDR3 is TGTGCCATCAGCAAGGGGACAGGAAGCTACGAGCAGTACTTC. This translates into CAISKGTGSYEQYF.

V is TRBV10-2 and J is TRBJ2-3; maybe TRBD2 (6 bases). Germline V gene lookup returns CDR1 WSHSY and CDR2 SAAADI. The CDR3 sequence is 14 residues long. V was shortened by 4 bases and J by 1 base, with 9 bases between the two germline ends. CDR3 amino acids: CASSAPSGTDTQYF. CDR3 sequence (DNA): TGCGCCAGCAGTGCCCCTAGCGGCACAGATACGCAGTATTTT.

CDR3 in DNA: TGTGCCAGCAGCTCCAGACAGGGACCGAACACTGAAGCTTTCTTT. Amino acid sequence: CASSSRQGPNTEAFF. This chain joins TRBV7-6 and TRBJ1-1; 7 positions match TRBD1. The CDR3 is 15 residues long. Germline V gene data show CDR1 as SGHVS and CDR2 as FNYEAQ. Trimming took 4 bases from V and 1 from J; bases not matched to a gene: 6.

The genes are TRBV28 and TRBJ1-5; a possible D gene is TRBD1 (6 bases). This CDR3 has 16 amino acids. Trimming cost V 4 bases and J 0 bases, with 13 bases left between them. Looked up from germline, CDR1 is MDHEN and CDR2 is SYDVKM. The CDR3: CASSWSRTDSNQPQHF. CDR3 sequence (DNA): TGTGCCAGCAGTTGGAGTCGGACAGATAGCAATCAGCCCCAGCATTTT.

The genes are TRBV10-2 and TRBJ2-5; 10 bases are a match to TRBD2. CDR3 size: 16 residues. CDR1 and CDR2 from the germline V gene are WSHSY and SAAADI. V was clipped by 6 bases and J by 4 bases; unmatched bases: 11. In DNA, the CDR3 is TGCGCCAGCAGCCTAGCGGGAGTGTCGTTCGGAGAGACCCAGTACTTC. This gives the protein CASSLAGVSFGETQYF.

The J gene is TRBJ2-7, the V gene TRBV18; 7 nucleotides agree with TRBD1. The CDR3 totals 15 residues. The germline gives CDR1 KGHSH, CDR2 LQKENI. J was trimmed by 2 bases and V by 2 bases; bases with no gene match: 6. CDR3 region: CASSPGTQGAYEQYF. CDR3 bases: TGTGCCAGCTCACCAGGGACCCAGGGGGCCTACGAGCAGTACTTC.

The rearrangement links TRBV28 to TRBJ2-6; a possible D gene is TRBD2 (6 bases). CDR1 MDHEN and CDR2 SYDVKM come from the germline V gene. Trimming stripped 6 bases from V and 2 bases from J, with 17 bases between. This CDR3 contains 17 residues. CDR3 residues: CASSQAGGLPGANVLTF. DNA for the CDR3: TGTGCCAGCAGCCAAGCGGGTGGCCTACCTGGGGCCAACGTCCTGACTTTC.

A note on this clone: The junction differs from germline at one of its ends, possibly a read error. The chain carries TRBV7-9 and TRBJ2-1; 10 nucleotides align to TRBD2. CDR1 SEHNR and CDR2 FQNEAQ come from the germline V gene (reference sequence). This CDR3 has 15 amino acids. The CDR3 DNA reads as TGTTCCAGCAGCCTCAAGCGGGAGGGCTTAAATGAGCAGTTCTTC. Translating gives CSSSLKREGLNEQFF.